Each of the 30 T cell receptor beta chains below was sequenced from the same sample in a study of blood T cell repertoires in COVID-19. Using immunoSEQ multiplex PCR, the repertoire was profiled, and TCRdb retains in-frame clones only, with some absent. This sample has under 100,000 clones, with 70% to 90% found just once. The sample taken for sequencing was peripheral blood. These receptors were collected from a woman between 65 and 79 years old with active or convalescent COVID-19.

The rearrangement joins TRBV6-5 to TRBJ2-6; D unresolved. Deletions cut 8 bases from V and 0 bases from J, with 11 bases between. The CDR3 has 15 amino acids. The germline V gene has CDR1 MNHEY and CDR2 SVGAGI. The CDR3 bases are TGTGCCAGCGCCCCCCAACACTCTGGGGCCAACGTCCTGACTTTC. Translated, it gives CASAPQHSGANVLTF.

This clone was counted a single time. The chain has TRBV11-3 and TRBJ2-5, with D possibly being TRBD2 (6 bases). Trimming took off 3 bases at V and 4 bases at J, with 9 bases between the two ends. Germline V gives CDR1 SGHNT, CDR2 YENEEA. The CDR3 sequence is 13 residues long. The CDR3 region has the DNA TGTGCCAGCAGCTTTCAGGAGGGAGAGACCCAGTACTTC. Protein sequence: CASSFQEGETQYF.

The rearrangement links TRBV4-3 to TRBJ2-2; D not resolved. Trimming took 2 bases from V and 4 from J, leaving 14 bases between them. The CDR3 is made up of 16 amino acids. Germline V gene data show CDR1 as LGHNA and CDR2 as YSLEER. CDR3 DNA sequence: TGCGCCAGCAGCCAACGATCCCTAGATCCCACCGGGGAGCTGTTTTTT. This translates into CASSQRSLDPTGELFF.

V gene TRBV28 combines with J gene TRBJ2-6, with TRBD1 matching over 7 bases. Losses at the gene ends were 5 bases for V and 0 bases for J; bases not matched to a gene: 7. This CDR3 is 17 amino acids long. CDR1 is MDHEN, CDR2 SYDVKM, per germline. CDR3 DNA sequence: TGTGCCAGCAGTCTCAGACAGGGTCGCTCTGGGGCCAACGTCCTGACTTTC. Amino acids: CASSLRQGRSGANVLTF.

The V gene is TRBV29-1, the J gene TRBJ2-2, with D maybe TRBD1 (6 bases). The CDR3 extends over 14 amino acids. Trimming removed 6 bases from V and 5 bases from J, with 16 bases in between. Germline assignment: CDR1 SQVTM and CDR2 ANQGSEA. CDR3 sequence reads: CSVARSRGTGELFF. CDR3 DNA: TGCAGCGTCGCCAGGTCAAGGGGGACCGGGGAGCTGTTTTTT.

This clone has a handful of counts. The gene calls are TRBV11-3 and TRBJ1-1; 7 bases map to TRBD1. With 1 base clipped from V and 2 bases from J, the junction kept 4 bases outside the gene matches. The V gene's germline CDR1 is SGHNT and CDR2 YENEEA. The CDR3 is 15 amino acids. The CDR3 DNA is TGTGCCAGCAGCTTAGGTAGAGGGGGCAACACTGAAGCTTTCTTT. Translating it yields CASSLGRGGNTEAFF.

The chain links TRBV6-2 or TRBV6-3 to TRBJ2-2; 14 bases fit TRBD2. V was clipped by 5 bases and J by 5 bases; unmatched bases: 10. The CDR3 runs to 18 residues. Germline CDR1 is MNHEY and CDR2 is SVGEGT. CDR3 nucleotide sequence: TGTGCCAGCAGTCAACACGGGACTAGCGGGGGCAAGACCGGGGAGCTGTTTTTT. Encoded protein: CASSQHGTSGGKTGELFF.

CDR3 sequence: CASSLGAGWRTGELFF. CDR3 bases: TGTGCCAGCAGCTTAGGGGCAGGGTGGCGGACCGGGGAGCTGTTTTTT. The genes are TRBV7-2 and TRBJ2-2, with D possibly TRBD1 on 5 matching bases. CDR1 is SGHTA, CDR2 FQGNSA, per germline. Trimming left V 1 base short and J 5 bases short, with 14 bases between. This CDR3 has 16 residues.

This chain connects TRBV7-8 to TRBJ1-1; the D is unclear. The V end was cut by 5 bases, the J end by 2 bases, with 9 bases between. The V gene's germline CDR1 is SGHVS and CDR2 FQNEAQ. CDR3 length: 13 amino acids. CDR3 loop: CASSRRENTEAFF. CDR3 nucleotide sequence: TGTGCCAGCAGCCGGCGGGAAAACACTGAAGCTTTCTTT.

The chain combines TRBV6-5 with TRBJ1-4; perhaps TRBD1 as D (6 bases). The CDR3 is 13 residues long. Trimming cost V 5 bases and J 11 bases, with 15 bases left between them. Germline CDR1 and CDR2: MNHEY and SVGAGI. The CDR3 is CASSTQGREKLFF. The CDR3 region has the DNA TGTGCCAGCAGTACACAGGGTAGGGAGAAACTGTTTTTT.

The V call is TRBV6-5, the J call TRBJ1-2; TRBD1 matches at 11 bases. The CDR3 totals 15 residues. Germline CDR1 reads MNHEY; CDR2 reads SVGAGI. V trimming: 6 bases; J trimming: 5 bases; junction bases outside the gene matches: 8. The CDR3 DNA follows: TGTGCCAGCAGCGCCGGGACAGGGGGGAATTATGGCTACACCTTC. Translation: CASSAGTGGNYGYTF.

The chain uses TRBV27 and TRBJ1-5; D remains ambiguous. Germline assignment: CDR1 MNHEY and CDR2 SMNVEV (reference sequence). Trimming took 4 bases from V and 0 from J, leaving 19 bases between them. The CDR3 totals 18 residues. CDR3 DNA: TGTGCCAGCAGTTCGACCCCCGGGAGGCTATATAGCAATCAGCCCCAGCATTTT. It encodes CASSSTPGRLYSNQPQHF.

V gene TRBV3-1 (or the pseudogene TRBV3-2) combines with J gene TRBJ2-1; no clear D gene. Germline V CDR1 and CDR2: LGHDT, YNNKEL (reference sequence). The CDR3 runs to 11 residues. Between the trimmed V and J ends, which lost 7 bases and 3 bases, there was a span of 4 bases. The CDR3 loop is CASTSYNEQFF. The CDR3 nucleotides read TGTGCCAGCACTAGCTACAATGAGCAGTTCTTC.

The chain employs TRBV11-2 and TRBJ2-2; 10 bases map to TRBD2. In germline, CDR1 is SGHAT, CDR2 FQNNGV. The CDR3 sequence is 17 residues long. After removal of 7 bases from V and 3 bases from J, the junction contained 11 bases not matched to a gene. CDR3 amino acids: CASTAPTSGSYTGELFF. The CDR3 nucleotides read TGTGCCAGCACCGCCCCGACTAGCGGGTCGTACACCGGGGAGCTGTTTTTT.

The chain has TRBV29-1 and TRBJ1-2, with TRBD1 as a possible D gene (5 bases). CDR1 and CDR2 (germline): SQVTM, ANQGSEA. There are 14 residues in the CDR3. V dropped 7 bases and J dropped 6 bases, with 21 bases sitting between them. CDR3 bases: TGCAGCGCCCGATCCAGTCCGGGGGATCATGGCTACACCTTC. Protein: CSARSSPGDHGYTF. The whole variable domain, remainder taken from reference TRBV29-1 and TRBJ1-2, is SAVISQKPSRDICQRGTSLTIQCQVDSQVTMMFWYRQQPGQSLTLIATANQGSEATYESGFVIDKFPISRPNLTFSTLTVSNMSPEDSSIYLCSARSSPGDHGYTFGSGTRLTVV.

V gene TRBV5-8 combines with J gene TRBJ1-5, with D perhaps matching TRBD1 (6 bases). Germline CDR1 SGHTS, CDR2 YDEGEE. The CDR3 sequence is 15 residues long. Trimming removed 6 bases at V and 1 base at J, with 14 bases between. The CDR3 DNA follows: TGTGCCAGCAACCTCCGACAGGTCAGCAATCAGCCCCAGCATTTT. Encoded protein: CASNLRQVSNQPQHF.

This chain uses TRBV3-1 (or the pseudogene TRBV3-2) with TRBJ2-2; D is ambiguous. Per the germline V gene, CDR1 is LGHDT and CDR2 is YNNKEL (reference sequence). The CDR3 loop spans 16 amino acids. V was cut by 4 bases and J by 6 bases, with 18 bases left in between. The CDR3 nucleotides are TGTGCCAGCAGCCCAAGAAGTAGATCGAAAGCCGGGGAGCTGTTTTTT. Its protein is CASSPRSRSKAGELFF.

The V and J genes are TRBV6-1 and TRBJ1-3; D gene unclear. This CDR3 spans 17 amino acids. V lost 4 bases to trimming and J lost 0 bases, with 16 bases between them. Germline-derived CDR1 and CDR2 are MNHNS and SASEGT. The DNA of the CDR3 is TGTGCCAGCAGTGGACGCCTGGGCTCGAGCTCTGGAAACACCATATATTTT. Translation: CASSGRLGSSSGNTIYF.

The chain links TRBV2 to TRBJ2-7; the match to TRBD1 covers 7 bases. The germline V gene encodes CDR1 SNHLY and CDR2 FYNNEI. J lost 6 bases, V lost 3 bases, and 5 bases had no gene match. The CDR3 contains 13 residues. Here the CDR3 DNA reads TGTGCCAGCAGTGATGTCGGACAGGTCGAGCAGTACTTC. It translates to CASSDVGQVEQYF.

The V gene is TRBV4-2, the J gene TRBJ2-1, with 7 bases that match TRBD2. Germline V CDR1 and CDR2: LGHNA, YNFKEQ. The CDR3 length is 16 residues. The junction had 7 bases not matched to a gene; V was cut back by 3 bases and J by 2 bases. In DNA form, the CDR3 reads TGTGCCAGCAGCCACCGCCGACTAGCTGCCTACAATGAGCAGTTCTTC. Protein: CASSHRRLAAYNEQFF.

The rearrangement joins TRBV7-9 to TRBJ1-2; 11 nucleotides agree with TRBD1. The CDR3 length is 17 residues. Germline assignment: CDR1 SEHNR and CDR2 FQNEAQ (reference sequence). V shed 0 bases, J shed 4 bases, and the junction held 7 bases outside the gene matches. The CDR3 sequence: CASSLAPGQGGVYGYTF. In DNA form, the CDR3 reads TGTGCCAGCAGCTTAGCCCCGGGACAGGGGGGGGTCTATGGCTACACCTTC.

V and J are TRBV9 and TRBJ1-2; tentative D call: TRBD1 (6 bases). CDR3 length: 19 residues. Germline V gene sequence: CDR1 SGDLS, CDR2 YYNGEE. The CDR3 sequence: CPRRAGGGRGRIPPYGYTF. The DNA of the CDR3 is TGTCCCCGCCGCGCCGGGGGGGGCCGGGGGCGCATTCCCCCCTATGGCTACACCTTC. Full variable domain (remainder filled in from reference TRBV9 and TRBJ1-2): DSGVTQTPKHLITATGQRVTLRCSPRSGDLSVYWYQQSLDQGLQFLIQYYNGEERAKGNILERFSAQQFPDLHSELNLSSLELGDSALYFCPRRAGGGRGRIPPYGYTFGSGTRLTVV.

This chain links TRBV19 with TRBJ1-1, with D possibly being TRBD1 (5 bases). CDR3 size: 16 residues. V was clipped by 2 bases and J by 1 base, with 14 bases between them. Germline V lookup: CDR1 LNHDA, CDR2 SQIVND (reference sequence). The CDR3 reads CASSIRRVSRNTEAFF. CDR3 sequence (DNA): TGTGCCAGTAGTATACGCAGGGTGAGTAGGAACACTGAAGCTTTCTTT.

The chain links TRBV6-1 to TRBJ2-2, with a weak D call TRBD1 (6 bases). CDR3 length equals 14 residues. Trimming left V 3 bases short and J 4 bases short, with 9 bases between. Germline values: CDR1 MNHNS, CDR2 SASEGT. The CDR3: CASSDRGGTGELFF. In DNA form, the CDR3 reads TGTGCCAGCAGTGACAGGGGTGGCACCGGGGAGCTGTTTTTT.

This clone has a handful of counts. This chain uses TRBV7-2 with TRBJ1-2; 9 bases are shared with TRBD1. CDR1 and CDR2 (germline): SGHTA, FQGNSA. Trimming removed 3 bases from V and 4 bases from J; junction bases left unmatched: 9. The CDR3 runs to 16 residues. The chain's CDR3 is CASSFGTGRTLYGYTF. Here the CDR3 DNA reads TGTGCCAGCAGCTTCGGGACAGGGCGGACCCTCTATGGCTACACCTTC.

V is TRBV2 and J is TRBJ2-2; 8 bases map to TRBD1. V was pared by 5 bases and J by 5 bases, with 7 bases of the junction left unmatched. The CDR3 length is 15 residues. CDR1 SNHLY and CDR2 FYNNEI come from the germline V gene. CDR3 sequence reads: CASSTQGANTGELFF. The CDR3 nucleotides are TGTGCCAGCAGTACCCAGGGGGCAAATACCGGGGAGCTGTTTTTT.

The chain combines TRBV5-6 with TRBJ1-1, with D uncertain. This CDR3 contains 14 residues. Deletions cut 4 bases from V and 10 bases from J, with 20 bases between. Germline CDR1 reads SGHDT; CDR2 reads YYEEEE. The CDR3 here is CASSPALVSYRAFF. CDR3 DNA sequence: TGTGCCAGCAGCCCTGCCCTTGTTTCTTATAGAGCTTTCTTT.

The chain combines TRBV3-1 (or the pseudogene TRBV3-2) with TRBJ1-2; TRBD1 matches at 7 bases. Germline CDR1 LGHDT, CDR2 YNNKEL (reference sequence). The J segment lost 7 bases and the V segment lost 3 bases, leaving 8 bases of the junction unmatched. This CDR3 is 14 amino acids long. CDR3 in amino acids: CASSQDRRSRGYTF. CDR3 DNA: TGTGCCAGCAGCCAGGACAGGAGATCGCGTGGCTACACCTTC.

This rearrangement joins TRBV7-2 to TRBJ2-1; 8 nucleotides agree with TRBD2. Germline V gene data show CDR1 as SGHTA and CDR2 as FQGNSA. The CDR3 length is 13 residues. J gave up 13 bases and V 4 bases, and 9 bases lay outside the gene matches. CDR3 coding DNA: TGTGCCAGCAGCTCGAGCGGGGGCCTCCCCCAGTTCTTC. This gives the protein CASSSSGGLPQFF.

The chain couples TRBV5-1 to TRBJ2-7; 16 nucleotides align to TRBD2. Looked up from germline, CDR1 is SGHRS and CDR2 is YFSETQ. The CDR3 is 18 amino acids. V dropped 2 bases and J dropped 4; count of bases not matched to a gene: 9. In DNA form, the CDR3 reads TGCGCCAGCAGCTTACCTTCGGGACTAGCGGGGGGGCAGTACGAGCAGTACTTC. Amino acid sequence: CASSLPSGLAGGQYEQYF.